This TCR beta chain derives from a study of CD8 T cell repertoires and HIV-1 epitope variants. For the study at large: Twenty-five autologous and known Gag and Nef epitope variant peptides each stimulated T cells separately. Control wells had CMV/EBV/flu peptides, negative Ebola AY9, or no peptide. Enriched T cells were co-cultured with equal numbers of autologous T cell-negative antigen-presenting cells.

TCRdb's copy holds only in-frame clones and misses some; the assay was immunoSEQ multiplex PCR. The table includes a few thousand clones, about 63% detected once. There are 14 residues in the CDR3. Per the germline V gene, CDR1 is SGHTS and CDR2 is YDEGEE. Between the trimmed V and J ends, which lost 4 bases and 2 bases, there was a span of 13 bases. Worth noting for this clone: Its antigen is as yet unknown.

The clonotype was recovered from a male donor with HIV. Sequencing was performed on cultured CD8+ T cells derived from PBMCs. The chain links TRBV5-8 to TRBJ2-7, with D possibly matching TRBD1 (5 bases). CDR3 sequence reads: CASSDSTVTYEQYF. The CDR3 region has the DNA TGTGCCAGCAGCGACTCGACAGTTACCTACGAGCAGTACTTC.